This TCR beta chain is drawn from a study of neoadjuvant anti-PD-1 for oral cavity cancer (dated by TCRdb to about 2021). Concerning the study at large: Before curative-intent surgical resection, most patients were given three to four biweekly doses of nivolumab at 3 mg/kg. A fourth nivolumab dose was given around day 43 to patients without progression, and definitive surgical resection was performed in those patients on days 50-56. Responders were defined as patients with complete response, partial response or stable disease by RECIST 1.1; non-responders were defined as patients with progression. The parent correlative cohort included over nine patients, with an approximately 33% response rate. What the study reported, not specific to this receptor: The TCR analyses had only a few patients in each response group, and the authors called for validation in larger cohorts. A higher pretreatment blood Treg/Th17 ratio correlated with both higher pretreatment blood TCRbeta clonality and lower post-treatment tumor TCRbeta clonality. Within PBMCs, T cell clonality (Gini index) was significantly higher in non-responders than responders after neoadjuvant nivolumab.

The label giving this sample's time point can be read as: after neoadjuvant nivolumab, at surgical resection. The patients had newly diagnosed stage II-IVA oral cavity squamous cell carcinoma and had not received any prior systemic or radiation treatment. The cohort was made up of patients with locally advanced, HPV-negative oral cavity squamous cell carcinoma. Peripheral blood mononuclear cells were analyzed directly and were not maintained or expanded in culture. The samples were obtained from a longitudinal correlative study of a single-arm phase II trial testing neoadjuvant nivolumab in oral cavity squamous cell carcinoma. Subject-matched pre- and post-treatment PBMCs and tumors from three responders and three non-responders underwent genomic DNA-based TCRbeta sequencing. Peripheral blood mononuclear cells were collected once before nivolumab treatment and again after treatment, at the time of surgery. The Maxwell RSC DNA from Cells kit was used to isolate genomic DNA from PBMCs.

CDR1 and CDR2 are read off the germline V gene as SGHVS and FQNEAQ. Counted from cysteine to phenylalanine, this CDR3 has 11 amino acids. Only the CDR3 DNA stays, 33 bases, in frame from base 1. Trimming takes 3 bases from V and 9 bases from J, and the germline ends sit 9 bases apart. On this clone itself: There is no known antigen for this receptor. Base qualities are not at hand, and no much larger clone is one base apart.

For deep sequencing, each PBMC sample was run in six replicates, with libraries mostly built from 480 ng of input genomic DNA. The immunoSEQ hsTCRbeta kit was used to prepare TCRbeta libraries according to the manufacturer's instructions. An Illumina NovaSeq 6000 S4 flow cell was used to sequence the final libraries, which had first been combined to 3 nM. The source study handled its data this way. The immunoSEQ Analyzer was used for raw data preprocessing and quality control. The analysis was limited to productive rearrangements, and each clonotype was defined by a unique CDR3 amino acid sequence. Using the R package tcR, the researchers computed the Gini-Simpson index as their estimate of repertoire clonality. Gini indices were compared with Student's t test, and associations with tumor size change were assessed by Pearson correlation. TCRdb mirrors the immuneACCESS table, restricted to in-frame sequences. Some clones are absent from its copies; in checked studies, under half trace to an unresolved V gene, and the reason for the others is unknown. That table gives V, J and clone size, and the DNA gave D and trimming. This sample lists around 13,000 clones; approximately 73% were detected once. The ten largest clones capture more than 2% of the sample.

The receptor was isolated from a person aged 35 to 85 with oral cavity squamous cell carcinoma. The specimen was PBMCs, collected after nivolumab (anti-PD-1) treatment. This sequence uses TRBV7-8 and TRBJ2-7; no D gene can be assigned with confidence. Here the CDR3 is given as CASSLVALQYF. The DNA sequence is TGTGCCAGCAGCTTGGTGGCCTTGCAGTACTTC.